This T cell receptor (beta chain) was found in a study of blood T cell repertoires in COVID-19. The CDR3 spans 11 residues. V was pared by 5 bases and J by 8 bases, with 9 bases between. Sequencing used immunoSEQ multiplex PCR; TCRdb keeps in-frame clones, though not all of them. The sample shows 120,000 to 150,000 clones, about four fifths of them seen only once. The rearrangement joins TRBV12-3 or TRBV12-4 to TRBJ1-2; D gene ambiguous. The sequenced sample was peripheral blood. This receptor was obtained from a human donor with acute or convalescent COVID-19. The donor label of this sample is uncertain. CDR3: CASSLGAGYTF. CDR3 coding DNA: TGTGCCAGCAGTCTCGGAGCCGGCTACACCTTC.